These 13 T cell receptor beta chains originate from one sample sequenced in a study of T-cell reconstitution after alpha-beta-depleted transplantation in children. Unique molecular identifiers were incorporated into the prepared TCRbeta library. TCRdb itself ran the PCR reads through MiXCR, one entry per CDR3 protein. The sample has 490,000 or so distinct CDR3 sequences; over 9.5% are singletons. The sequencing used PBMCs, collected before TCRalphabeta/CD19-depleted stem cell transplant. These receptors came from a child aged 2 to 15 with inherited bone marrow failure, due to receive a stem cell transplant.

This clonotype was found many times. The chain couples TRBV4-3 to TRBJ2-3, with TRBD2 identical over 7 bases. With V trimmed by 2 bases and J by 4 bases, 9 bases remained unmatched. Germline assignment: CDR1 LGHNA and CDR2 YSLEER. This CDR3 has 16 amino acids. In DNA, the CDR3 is TGCGCCAGCAGCCAATCGCCGGGACTACGAGCAGATACGCAGTATTTT. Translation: CASSQSPGLRADTQYF.

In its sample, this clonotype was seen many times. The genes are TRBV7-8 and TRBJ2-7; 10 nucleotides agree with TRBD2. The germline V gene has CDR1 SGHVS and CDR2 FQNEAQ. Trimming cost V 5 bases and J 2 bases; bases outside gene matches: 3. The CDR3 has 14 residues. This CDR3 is CASSEREGPYEQYF. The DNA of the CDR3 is TGTGCCAGCAGCGAGCGGGAGGGCCCCTACGAGCAGTACTTC.

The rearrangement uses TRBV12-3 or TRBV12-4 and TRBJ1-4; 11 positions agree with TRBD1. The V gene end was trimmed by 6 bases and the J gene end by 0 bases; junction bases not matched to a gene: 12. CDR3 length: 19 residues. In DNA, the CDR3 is TGTGCCAGCAGCATCTTAGGGGGACAGGGGGGGGCAACTAATGAAAAACTGTTTTTT. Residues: CASSILGGQGGATNEKLFF.

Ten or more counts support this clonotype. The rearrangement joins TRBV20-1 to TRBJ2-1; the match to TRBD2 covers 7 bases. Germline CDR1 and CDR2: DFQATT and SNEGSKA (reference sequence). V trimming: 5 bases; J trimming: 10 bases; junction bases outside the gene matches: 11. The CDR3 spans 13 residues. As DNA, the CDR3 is TGCAGTGCTGGCTTAGCGGGCCCGGGAGAGCAGTTCTTC. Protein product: CSAGLAGPGEQFF.

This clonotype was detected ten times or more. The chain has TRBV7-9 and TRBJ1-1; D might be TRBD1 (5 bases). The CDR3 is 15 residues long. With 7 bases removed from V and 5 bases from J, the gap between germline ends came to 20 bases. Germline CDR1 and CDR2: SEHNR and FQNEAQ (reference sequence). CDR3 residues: CASTGTRGQDTEAFF. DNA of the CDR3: TGTGCCAGCACCGGAACCCGGGGCCAGGATACTGAAGCTTTCTTT.

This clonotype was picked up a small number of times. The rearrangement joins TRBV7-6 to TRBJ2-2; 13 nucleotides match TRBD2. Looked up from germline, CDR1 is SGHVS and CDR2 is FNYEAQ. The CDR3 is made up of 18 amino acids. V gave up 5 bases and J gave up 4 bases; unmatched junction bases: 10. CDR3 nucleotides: TGTGCCAGCAGCCTACTAGCGGGAGGGCCCTCGTTCACCGGGGAGCTGTTTTTT. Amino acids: CASSLLAGGPSFTGELFF.

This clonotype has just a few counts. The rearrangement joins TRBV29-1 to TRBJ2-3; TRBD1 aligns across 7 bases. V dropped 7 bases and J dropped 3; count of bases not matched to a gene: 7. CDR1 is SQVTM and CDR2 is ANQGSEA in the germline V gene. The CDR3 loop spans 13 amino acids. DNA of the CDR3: TGCAGCGCCAAGGGGGCTGTGACAGATACGCAGTATTTT. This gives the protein CSAKGAVTDTQYF.

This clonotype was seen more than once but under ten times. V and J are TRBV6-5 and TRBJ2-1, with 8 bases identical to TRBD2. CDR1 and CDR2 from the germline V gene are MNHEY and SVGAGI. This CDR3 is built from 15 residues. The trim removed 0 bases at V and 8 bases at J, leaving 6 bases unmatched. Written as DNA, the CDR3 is TGTGCCAGCAGTTACTCGACGGGAGGGCTCGATGAGCAGTTCTTC. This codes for CASSYSTGGLDEQFF.

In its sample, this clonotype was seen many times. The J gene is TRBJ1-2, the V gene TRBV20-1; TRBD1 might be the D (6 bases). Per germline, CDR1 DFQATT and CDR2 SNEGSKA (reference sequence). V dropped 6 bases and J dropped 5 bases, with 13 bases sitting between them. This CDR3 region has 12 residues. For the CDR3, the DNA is TGCAGTGCCCAGGACAGCGAGTATGGCTACACCTTC. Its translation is CSAQDSEYGYTF.

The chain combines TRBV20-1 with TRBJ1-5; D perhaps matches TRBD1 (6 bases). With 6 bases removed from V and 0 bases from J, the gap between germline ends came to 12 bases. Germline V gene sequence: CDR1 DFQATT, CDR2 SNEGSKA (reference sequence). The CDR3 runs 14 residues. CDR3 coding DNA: TGCAGTGCCCCTGGACAGCTTAGCAATCAGCCCCAGCATTTT. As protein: CSAPGQLSNQPQHF.

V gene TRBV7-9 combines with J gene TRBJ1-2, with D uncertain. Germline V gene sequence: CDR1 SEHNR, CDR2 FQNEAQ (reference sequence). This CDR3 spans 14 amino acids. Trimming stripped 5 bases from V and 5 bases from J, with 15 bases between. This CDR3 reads CASSIGPLEYGYTF. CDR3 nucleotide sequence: TGTGCCAGCAGCATCGGACCCTTGGAATATGGCTACACCTTC.

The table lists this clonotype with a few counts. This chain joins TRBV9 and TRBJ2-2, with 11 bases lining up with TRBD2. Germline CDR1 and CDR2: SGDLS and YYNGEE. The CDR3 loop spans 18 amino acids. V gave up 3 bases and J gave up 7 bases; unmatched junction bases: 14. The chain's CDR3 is CASSAHSSGGVDIGELFF. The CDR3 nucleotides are TGTGCCAGCAGCGCTCATAGTAGCGGGGGGGTAGACATCGGGGAGCTGTTTTTT.

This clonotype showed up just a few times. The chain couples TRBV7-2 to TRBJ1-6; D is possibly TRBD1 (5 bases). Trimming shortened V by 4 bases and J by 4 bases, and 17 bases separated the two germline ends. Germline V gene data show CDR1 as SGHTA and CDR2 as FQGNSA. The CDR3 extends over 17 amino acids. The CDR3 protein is CASSSREGAVYNSPLHF. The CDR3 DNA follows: TGTGCCAGCAGCTCCAGGGAAGGGGCAGTATATAATTCACCCCTCCACTTT.